These 14 T cell receptor beta chains share one sample of origin, sequenced in a study of T-cell memory formation after mild COVID-19. In TCRdb, the 5' RACE reads were re-called with MiXCR into one record per CDR3 protein. The table lists 250,000 to 350,000 distinct CDR3 sequences, roughly 15% of them singletons, with 20% to 25% in the top ten. Input material: PBMCs or a T cell subset sorted from them (not recorded which). These receptors came from a man in his late teens or twenties who had mild COVID-19 (a few samples of this study predate the infection). Cell type and time point are not known.

The gene calls are TRBV7-9 and TRBJ2-7; D call uncertain. This CDR3 region has 15 residues. The germline CDR1 and CDR2 sequences are SEHNR and FQNEAQ (reference sequence). V lost 4 bases and J lost 0, with 13 bases in between. In DNA, the CDR3 is TGTGCCAGCAGCTCTCGGTCCAGCCTCTCCTACGAGCAGTACTTC. Translated, it gives CASSSRSSLSYEQYF.

The gene calls are TRBV4-2 and TRBJ1-1; D remains unclear. CDR1 is LGHNA and CDR2 is YNFKEQ in the germline V gene. The CDR3 is 12 residues long. Between the trimmed V and J ends, which lost 1 base and 11 bases, there was a span of 11 bases. The CDR3 region is CASSQGGRVAFF. The DNA for the CDR3 is TGTGCCAGCAGCCAAGGGGGAAGAGTGGCTTTCTTT.

The chain carries TRBV27 and TRBJ2-7, with TRBD1 as a possible D gene (5 bases). This CDR3 comprises 15 residues. Deletions cut 2 bases from V and 4 bases from J, with 15 bases between. Germline CDR1 MNHEY, CDR2 SMNVEV (reference sequence). CDR3 sequence: CASSLGHLSPYEQYF. CDR3 in DNA: TGTGCCAGCAGTTTAGGACACCTTTCTCCGTACGAGCAGTACTTC.

The chain couples TRBV7-9 to TRBJ1-1, with D possibly matching TRBD1 (5 bases). Germline CDR1 reads SEHNR; CDR2 reads FQNEAQ (reference sequence). This CDR3 spans 16 amino acids. V was shortened by 6 bases and J by 7 bases, with 24 bases between the two germline ends. CDR3 sequence: CASRRSGTDRRSEAFF. The CDR3 nucleotides read TGTGCCAGCAGGCGTTCCGGGACGGATCGGAGGAGTGAAGCTTTCTTT.

The V call is TRBV2, the J call TRBJ2-4, with TRBD1 matching 8 bases. Germline V CDR1 and CDR2: SNHLY, FYNNEI. This CDR3 comprises 14 residues. Trimming cost V 6 bases and J 7 bases; bases outside gene matches: 8. CDR3 DNA: TGTGCCAGCAGCGAGCCGGGACAGGATAACATTCAGTACTTC. It encodes CASSEPGQDNIQYF.

The chain is built from TRBV5-5 and TRBJ1-1; tentatively, D is TRBD1 (5 bases). Germline V gives CDR1 SGHKS, CDR2 YYEKEE (reference sequence). V shed 7 bases and J shed 0 bases, with 10 bases lying between them. CDR3 length equals 13 residues. In DNA form, the CDR3 reads TGTGCCAGCGGGGCAAACTTGAACACTGAAGCTTTCTTT. This codes for CASGANLNTEAFF.

For this clonotype: The junction departs from germline at one end; a sequencing error may be responsible. The V gene is TRBV2, the J gene TRBJ2-3; D perhaps matches TRBD1 (5 bases). CDR3 size: 13 residues. Germline CDR1 SNHLY, CDR2 FYNNEI. As DNA, the CDR3 is TGTGCCAGCAGTGAAGCGGGTCCGGCCACCAGGGATTTT. Translated, it gives CASSEAGPATRDF.

The genes are TRBV7-9 and TRBJ1-2; D is undetermined. Looked up from germline, CDR1 is SEHNR and CDR2 is FQNEAQ (reference sequence). The CDR3 is 15 residues long. The ends were cut back, 7 bases at V and 4 bases at J, with 19 bases in the middle. The CDR3 DNA reads TGTGCCAGCACTCTCGGTCCCGATGCTGGCTATGGCTACACCTTC. The encoded protein is CASTLGPDAGYGYTF.

This clonotype was seen many times. The chain links TRBV12-3 or TRBV12-4 to TRBJ2-4; either TRBD1 or TRBD2 may fit D (5 bases each). V was clipped by 5 bases and J by 4 bases, with 18 bases between them. This CDR3 comprises 16 residues. The chain's CDR3 is CASSLGFGTEKNIQYF. CDR3 in DNA: TGTGCCAGCAGTCTTGGATTCGGGACCGAGAAAAACATTCAGTACTTC.

The V call is TRBV24-1, the J call TRBJ2-1, with 8 bases identical to TRBD2. Trimming took 7 bases from V and 9 from J; bases not matched to a gene: 7. The CDR3 runs to 13 residues. The germline V gene has CDR1 KGHDR and CDR2 SFDVKD. The DNA of the CDR3 is TGTGCCACCAGCGGGGGGGCTTTAGTTGAGCAGTTCTTC. It codes for CATSGGALVEQFF.

The chain recombines TRBV20-1 with TRBJ2-7; either TRBD1 or TRBD2 may fit D (5 bases each). Germline CDR1 and CDR2: DFQATT and SNEGSKA (reference sequence). V was shortened by 1 base and J by 4 bases, with 14 bases between the two germline ends. The CDR3 is 14 residues long. In nucleotides, the CDR3 is TGCAGTGCTAGAGTTGGGGGAAAGGGGTACGAGCAGTACTTC. Its protein product is CSARVGGKGYEQYF.

This clonotype was seen more than once but under ten times. The chain joins TRBV5-5 to TRBJ1-2; weak D call: TRBD1 (5 bases). Germline V lookup: CDR1 SGHKS, CDR2 YYEKEE (reference sequence). The CDR3 is made up of 16 amino acids. V was cut by 4 bases and J by 5 bases, with 21 bases left in between. The CDR3 DNA sequence: TGTGCCAGCAGCCTTTCGGCCGCAAGGGACCTTTATGGCTACACCTTC. This sequence encodes CASSLSAARDLYGYTF.

This clonotype was counted at least ten times. The chain combines TRBV5-1 with TRBJ2-7, with D perhaps TRBD2 (5 bases). V lost 0 bases and J lost 2, with 15 bases in between. This CDR3 is 16 amino acids long. Per the germline V gene, CDR1 is SGHRS and CDR2 is YFSETQ. The CDR3 region is CASSLAAGVDPYEQYF. For the CDR3, the DNA is TGCGCCAGCAGCTTGGCGGCGGGTGTGGACCCCTACGAGCAGTACTTC.

This clonotype was counted a few times. V gene TRBV5-1 combines with J gene TRBJ2-3; D remains unclear. Trimming pared 4 bases from V and 6 bases from J, leaving 12 bases between. The CDR3 is 13 residues long. From germline, CDR1 is SGHRS and CDR2 YFSETQ. Here the CDR3 DNA reads TGCGCCAGCAGCCTCTTAGGAGCGGATACGCAGTATTTT. Translation gives CASSLLGADTQYF.